The rows below give T cell receptor beta chains drawn from one sample of a study of blood T cell repertoires in COVID-19. Sequencing used immunoSEQ multiplex PCR; TCRdb keeps in-frame clones, though not all of them. The sample holds more than 300,000 clones, about nine tenths seen once. Sample: peripheral blood. The receptors were sampled from a woman aged 25 to 39 with COVID-19, enrolled during active disease. The conserved cysteine and the conserved F or W are not part of the CDR3 here. Size values are once, few and many counts, or a class for expanded clones, and some rows have none.

clone_size	v_call	cdr3_aa
NA	TRBV29-1	SVAGQKNQPQH
NA	TRBV14	ASSRQGRTGANVLT
NA	TRBV4-1	ASSNTGTGVFNEQF
NA	TRBV2	ASSKGGSSPLH
NA	TRBV2	ASSEGGHVSYEQY
NA	TRBV4-2	ASSRQNSVTGVTGYT
NA	TRBV27	ASSFRGFYNEQF
NA	TRBV5-1	ASSLGLIPEAF
NA	TRBV28	ASSLLTESYNSPLH
once	TRBV6-5	ASAVDFREKLF
NA	TRBV6-5	ASSSGQKTTEAF
NA	TRBV18	ASSPPGGYGYT
NA	TRBV27	ASTLTSDRVSEQY